This entry features one T cell receptor (beta chain) sequence. Germline assignment: CDR1 MNHEY and CDR2 SVGAGI. The CDR3 extends over 16 amino acids. V shed 0 bases and J 7 bases; nucleotides not matched to a gene: 7. Original data processing: The assay estimated nucleated cells by amplifying reference gene primers. The data were produced by immunoSEQ multiplex PCR, yet TCRdb's version contains in-frame clones alone and is incomplete. V and J calls and clone size are those listed in that table; D and trimming were worked out from the DNA. The repertoire holds 200,000 to 250,000 clones, with roughly 86% as singletons. This specimen belongs to a study of blood T cell repertoires in COVID-19. Across the study: Specimens from acute and convalescent COVID-19 originated in the United States, Italy and Spain. T cells, B-cell-depleted T cells, or PBMCs supplied cDNA or gDNA.

Material for sequencing was peripheral blood. The receptor comes from a woman aged 55-70 years who had recovered from COVID-19. The V gene is TRBV6-5, the J gene TRBJ2-3; 10 positions agree with TRBD2. As DNA, the CDR3 is TGTGCCAGCAGTTACTCGATTTTGACTAGCGGGTATACGCAGTATTTT. Protein sequence: CASSYSILTSGYTQYF.